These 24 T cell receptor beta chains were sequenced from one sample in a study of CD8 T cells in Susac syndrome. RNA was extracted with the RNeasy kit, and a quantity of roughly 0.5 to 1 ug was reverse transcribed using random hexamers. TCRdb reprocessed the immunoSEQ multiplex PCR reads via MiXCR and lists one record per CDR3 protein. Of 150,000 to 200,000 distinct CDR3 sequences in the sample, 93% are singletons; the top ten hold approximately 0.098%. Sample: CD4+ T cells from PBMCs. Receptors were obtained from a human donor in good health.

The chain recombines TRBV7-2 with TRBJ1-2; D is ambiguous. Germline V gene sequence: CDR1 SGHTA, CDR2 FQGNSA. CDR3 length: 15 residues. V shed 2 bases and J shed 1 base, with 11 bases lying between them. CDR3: CASSLPTAGNYGYTF. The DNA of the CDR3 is TGTGCCAGCAGCTTACCAACCGCTGGTAACTATGGCTACACCTTC.

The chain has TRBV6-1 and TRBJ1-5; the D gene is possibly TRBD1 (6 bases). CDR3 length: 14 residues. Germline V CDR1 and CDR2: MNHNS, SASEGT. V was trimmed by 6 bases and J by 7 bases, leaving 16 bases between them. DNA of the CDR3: TGTGCCAGCAGAGGGACACCTCAGGGGCAGCCCCAGCATTTT. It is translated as CASRGTPQGQPQHF.

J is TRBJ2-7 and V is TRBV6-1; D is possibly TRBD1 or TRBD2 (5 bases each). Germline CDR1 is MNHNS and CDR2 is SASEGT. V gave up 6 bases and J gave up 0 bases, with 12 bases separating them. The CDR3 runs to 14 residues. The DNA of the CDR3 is TGTGCCAGCAGAGTACCAGGGAGCTCCTACGAGCAGTACGTC. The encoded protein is CASRVPGSSYEQYV.

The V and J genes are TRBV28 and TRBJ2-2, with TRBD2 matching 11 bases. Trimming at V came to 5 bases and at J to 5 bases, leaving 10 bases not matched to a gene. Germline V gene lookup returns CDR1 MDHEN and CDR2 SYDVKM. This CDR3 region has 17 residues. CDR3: CASSPPSGGRRTGELFF. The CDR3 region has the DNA TGTGCCAGCAGTCCCCCTAGCGGGGGGCGGCGGACCGGGGAGCTGTTTTTT.

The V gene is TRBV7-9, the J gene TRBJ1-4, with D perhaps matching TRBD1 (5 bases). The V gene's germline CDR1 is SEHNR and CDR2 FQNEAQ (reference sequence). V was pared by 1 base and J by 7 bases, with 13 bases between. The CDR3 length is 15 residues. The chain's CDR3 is CASSLGDSEGEKLFF. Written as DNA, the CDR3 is TGTGCCAGCAGCTTAGGTGACAGCGAAGGTGAAAAACTGTTTTTT.

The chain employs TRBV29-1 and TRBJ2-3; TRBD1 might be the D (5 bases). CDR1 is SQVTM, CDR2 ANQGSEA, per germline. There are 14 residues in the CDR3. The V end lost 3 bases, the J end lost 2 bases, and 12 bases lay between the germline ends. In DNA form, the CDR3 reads TGCAGCGTTGAGGTCGGCAGGGTCACAGATACGCAGTATTTT. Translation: CSVEVGRVTDTQYF.

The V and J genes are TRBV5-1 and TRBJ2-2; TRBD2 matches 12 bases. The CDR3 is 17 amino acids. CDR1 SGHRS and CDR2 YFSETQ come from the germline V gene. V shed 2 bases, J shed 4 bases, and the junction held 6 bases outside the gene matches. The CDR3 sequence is CASSLGLAGTGTGELFF. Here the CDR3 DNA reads TGCGCCAGCAGCTTAGGACTAGCGGGGACCGGCACCGGGGAGCTGTTTTTT.

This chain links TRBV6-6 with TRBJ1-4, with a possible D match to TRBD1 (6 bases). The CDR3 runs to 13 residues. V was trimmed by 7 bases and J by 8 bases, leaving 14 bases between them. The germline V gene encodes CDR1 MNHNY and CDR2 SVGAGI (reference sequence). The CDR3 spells CASKSGESEKLFF. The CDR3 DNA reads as TGTGCCAGCAAATCAGGGGAGAGCGAAAAACTGTTTTTT.

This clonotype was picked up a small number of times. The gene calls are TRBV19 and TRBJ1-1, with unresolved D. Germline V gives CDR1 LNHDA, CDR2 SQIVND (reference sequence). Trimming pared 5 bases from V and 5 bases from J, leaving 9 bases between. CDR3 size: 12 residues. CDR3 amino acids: CASSVGKTEAFF. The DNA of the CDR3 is TGTGCCAGTAGTGTGGGGAAGACTGAAGCTTTCTTT.

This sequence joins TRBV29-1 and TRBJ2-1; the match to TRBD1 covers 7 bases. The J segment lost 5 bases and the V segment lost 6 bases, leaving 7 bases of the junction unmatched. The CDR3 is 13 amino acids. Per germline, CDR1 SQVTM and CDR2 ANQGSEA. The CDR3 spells CSVVRQGNNEQFF. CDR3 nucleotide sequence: TGCAGCGTCGTCAGACAGGGAAACAATGAGCAGTTCTTC.

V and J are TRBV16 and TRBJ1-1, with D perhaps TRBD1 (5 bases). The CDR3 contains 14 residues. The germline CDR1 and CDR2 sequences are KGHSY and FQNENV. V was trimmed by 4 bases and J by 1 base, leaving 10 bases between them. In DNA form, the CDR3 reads TGTGCCAGCAGCCGGGGACGGACGAACACTGAAGCTTTCTTT. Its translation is CASSRGRTNTEAFF. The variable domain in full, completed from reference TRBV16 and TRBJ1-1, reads GEEVAQTPKHLVRGEGQKAKLYCAPIKGHSYVFWYQQVLKNEFKFLISFQNENVFDETGMPKERFSAKCLPNSPCSLEIQATKLEDSAVYFCASSRGRTNTEAFFGQGTRLTVV.

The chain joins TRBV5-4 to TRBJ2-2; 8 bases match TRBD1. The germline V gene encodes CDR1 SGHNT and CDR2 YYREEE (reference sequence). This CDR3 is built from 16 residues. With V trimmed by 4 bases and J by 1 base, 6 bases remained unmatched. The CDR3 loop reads CASSPGTGVNTGELFF. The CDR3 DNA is TGTGCCAGCAGCCCCGGGACAGGAGTGAACACCGGGGAGCTGTTTTTT.

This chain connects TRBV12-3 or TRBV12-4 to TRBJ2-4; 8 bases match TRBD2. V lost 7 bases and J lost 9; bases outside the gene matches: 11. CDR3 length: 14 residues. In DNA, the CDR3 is TGTGCCAGCACCCCCCGGACGGCGGGGGGCATTCAGTACTTC. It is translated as CASTPRTAGGIQYF.

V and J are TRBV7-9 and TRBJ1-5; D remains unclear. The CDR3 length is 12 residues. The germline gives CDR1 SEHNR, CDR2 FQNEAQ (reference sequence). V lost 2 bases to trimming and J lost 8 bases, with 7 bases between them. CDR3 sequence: CASSLIGEPQHF. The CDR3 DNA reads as TGTGCCAGCAGCTTAATCGGGGAGCCCCAGCATTTT.

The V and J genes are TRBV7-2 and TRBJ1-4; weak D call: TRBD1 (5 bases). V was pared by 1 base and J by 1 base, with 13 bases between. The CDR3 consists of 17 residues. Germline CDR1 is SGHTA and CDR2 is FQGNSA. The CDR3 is CASSLVGQGITNEKLFF. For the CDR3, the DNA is TGTGCCAGCAGCTTAGTGGGGCAGGGAATAACTAATGAAAAACTGTTTTTT.

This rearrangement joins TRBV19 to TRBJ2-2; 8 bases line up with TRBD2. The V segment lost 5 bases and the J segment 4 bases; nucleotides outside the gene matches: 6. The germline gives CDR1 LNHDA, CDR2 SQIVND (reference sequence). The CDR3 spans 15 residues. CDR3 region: CASSSGTSLTGELFF. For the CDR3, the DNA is TGTGCCAGTAGTTCCGGGACTAGTCTCACCGGGGAGCTGTTTTTT.

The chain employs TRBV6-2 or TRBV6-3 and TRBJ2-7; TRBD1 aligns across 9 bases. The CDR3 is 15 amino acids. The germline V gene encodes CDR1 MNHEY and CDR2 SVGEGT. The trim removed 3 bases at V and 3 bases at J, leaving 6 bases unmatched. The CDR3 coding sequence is TGTGCCAGCAGTTATGGAGGGACAGGGAGCTACGAGCAGTACGTC. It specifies CASSYGGTGSYEQYV.

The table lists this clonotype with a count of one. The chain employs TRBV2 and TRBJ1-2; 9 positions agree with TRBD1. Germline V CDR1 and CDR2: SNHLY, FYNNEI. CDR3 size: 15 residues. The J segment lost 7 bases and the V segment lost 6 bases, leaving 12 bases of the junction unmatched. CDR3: CASSSLVQGASGYTF. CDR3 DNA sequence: TGTGCCAGCAGCTCACTAGTACAGGGGGCCAGTGGCTACACCTTC.

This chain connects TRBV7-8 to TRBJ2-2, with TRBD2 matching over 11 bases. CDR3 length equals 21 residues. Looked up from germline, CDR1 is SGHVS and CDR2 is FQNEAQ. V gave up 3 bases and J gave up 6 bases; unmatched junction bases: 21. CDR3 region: CASSFLVPPLAGGPAAGELFF. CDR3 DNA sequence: TGTGCCAGCAGCTTCCTGGTCCCCCCCCTAGCGGGGGGCCCCGCGGCCGGGGAGCTGTTTTTT.

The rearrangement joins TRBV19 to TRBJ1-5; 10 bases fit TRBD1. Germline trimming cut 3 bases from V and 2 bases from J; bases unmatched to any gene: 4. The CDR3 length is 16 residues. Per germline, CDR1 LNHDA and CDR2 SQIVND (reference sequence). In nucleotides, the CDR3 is TGTGCCAGTAGTATGACAGGGGGCGCGGGCAATCAGCCCCAGCATTTT. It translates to CASSMTGGAGNQPQHF. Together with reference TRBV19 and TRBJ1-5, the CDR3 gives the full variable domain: DGGITQSPKYLFRKEGQNVTLSCEQNLNHDAMYWYRQDPGQGLRLIYYSQIVNDFQKGDIAEGYSVSREKKESFPLTVTSAQKNPTAFYLCASSMTGGAGNQPQHFGDGTRLSIL.

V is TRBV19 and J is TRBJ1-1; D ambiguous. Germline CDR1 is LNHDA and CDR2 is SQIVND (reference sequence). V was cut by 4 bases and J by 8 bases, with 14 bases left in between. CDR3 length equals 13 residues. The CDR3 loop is CASSKDQNVEAFF. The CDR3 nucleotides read TGTGCCAGTAGTAAGGACCAAAATGTGGAAGCTTTCTTT. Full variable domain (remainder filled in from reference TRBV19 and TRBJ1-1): DGGITQSPKYLFRKEGQNVTLSCEQNLNHDAMYWYRQDPGQGLRLIYYSQIVNDFQKGDIAEGYSVSREKKESFPLTVTSAQKNPTAFYLCASSKDQNVEAFFGQGTRLTVV.

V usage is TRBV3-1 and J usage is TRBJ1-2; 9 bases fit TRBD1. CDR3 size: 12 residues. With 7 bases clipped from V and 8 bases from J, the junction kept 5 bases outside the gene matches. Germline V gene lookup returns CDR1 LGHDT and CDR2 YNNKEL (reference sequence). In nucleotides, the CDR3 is TGTGCCAGCACCGGGACAGGGCACGGCTACACCTTC. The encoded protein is CASTGTGHGYTF.

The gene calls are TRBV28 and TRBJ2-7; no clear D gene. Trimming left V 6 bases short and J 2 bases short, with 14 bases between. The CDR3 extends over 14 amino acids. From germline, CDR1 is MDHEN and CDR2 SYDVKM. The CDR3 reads CASRIRVRTYEQYF. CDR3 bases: TGTGCCAGCAGGATAAGGGTGAGGACCTACGAGCAGTACTTC.

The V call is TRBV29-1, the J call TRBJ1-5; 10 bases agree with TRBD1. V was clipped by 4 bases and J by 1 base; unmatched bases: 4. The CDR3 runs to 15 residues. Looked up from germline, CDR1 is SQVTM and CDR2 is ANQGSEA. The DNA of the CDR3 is TGCAGCGTTGTGACAGGGGGCAGGAGCAATCAGCCCCAGCATTTT. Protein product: CSVVTGGRSNQPQHF. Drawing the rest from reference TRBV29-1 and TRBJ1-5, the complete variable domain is SAVISQKPSRDICQRGTSLTIQCQVDSQVTMMFWYRQQPGQSLTLIATANQGSEATYESGFVIDKFPISRPNLTFSTLTVSNMSPEDSSIYLCSVVTGGRSNQPQHFGDGTRLSIL.